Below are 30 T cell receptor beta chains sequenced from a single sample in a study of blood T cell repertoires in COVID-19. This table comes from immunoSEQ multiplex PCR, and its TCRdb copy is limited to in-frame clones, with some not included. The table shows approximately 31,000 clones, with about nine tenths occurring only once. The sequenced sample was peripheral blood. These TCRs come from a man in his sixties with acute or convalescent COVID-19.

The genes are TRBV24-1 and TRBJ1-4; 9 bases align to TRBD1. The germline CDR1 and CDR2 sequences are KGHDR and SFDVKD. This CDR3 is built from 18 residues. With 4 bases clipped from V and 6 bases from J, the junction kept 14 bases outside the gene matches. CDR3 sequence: CATSDADPGQGGDEKLFF. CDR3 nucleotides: TGTGCCACCAGTGACGCTGACCCGGGACAGGGAGGGGATGAAAAACTGTTTTTT.

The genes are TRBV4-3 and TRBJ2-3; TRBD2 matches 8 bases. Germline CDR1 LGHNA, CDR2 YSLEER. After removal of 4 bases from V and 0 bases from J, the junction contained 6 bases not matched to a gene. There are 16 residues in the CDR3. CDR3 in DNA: TGCGCCAGCAGCCCTCTAGCGGGTTCTAGCACAGATACGCAGTATTTT. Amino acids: CASSPLAGSSTDTQYF.

CDR3 nucleotide sequence: TGTGCCAGCAGCAAAAGGACAATCTATGGCTACACCTTC. Translating it yields CASSKRTIYGYTF. V and J are TRBV21-1 and TRBJ1-2; TRBD1, the D gene given by the table, was not confirmed from the DNA. TRBV21-1 is given as a pseudogene. The CDR3 runs 13 residues.

For the CDR3, the DNA is TGTGCCAGCAGAGCCTCGGAGACCCAGTACTTC. It encodes CASRASETQYF. The rearrangement links TRBV2 to TRBJ2-5; D remains unclear. Germline V gives CDR1 SNHLY, CDR2 FYNNEI. The CDR3 covers 11 residues. Deletions cut 6 bases from V and 5 bases from J, with 7 bases between.

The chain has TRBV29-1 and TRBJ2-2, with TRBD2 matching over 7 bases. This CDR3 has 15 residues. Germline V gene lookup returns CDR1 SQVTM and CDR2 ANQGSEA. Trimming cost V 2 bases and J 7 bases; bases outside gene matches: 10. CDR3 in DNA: TGCAGCGTTGAAAGTGGGGGGAGGGCCGTCGGGGAGCTGTTTTTT. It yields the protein CSVESGGRAVGELFF.

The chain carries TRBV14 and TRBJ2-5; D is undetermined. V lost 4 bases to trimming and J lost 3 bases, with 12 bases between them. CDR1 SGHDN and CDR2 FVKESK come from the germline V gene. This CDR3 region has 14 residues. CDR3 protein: CASSPLGEEETQYF. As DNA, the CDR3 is TGTGCCAGCAGCCCTCTCGGAGAAGAAGAGACCCAGTACTTC.

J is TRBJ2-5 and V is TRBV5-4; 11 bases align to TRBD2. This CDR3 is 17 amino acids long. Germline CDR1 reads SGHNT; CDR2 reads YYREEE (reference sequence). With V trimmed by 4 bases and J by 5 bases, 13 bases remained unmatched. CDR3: CASSQGLLAGGVETQYF. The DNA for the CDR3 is TGTGCCAGCAGCCAAGGCCTTCTAGCGGGAGGAGTTGAGACCCAGTACTTC.

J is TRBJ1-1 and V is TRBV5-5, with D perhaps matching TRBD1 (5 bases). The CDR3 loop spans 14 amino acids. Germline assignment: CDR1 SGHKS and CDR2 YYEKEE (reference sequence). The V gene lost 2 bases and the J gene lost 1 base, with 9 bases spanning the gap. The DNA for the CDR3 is TGTGCCAGCAGCTTCCTTACAGGGAACACTGAAGCTTTCTTT. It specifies CASSFLTGNTEAFF.

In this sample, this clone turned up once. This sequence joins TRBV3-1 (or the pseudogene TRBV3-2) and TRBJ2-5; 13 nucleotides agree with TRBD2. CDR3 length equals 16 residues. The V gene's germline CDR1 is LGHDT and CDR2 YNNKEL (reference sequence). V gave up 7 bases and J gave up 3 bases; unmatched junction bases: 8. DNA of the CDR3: TGTGCCAGCACCCCGACTAGCGGGGGGATTGAAGAGACCCAGTACTTC. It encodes CASTPTSGGIEETQYF.

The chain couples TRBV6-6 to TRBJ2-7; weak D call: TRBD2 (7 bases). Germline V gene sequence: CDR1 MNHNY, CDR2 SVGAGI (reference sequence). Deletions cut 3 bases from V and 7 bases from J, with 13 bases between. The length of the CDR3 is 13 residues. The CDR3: CASSYRGAWEQYV. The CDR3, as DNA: TGTGCCAGCAGTTATCGGGGGGCTTGGGAGCAGTACGTC.

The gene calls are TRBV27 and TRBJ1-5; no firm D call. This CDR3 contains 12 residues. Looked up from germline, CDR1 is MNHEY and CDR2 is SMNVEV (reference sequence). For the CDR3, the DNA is TGTGGTACGGGTGCGAGCAATCAGCCCCAGCATTTT. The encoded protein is CGTGASNQPQHF.

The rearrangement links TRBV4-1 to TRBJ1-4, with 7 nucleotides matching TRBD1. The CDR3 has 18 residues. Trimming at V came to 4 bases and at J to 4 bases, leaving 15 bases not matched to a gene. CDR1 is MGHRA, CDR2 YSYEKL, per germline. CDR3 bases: TGCGCCAGCAGCCCTGCGTCGACAGGGTTAATAGGTAATGAAAAACTGTTTTTT. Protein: CASSPASTGLIGNEKLFF.

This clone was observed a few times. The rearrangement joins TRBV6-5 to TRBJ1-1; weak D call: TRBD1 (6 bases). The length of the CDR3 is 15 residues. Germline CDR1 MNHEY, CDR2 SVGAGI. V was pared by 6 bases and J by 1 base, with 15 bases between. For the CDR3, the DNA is TGTGCCAGCAGCCAGTACAGGGATTCGAACACTGAAGCTTTCTTT. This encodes CASSQYRDSNTEAFF.

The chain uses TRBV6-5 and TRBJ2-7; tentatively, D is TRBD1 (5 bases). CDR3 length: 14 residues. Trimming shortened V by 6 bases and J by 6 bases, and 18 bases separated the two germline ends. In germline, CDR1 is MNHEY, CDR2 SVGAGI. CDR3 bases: TGTGCCAGCAGCAGACAGTCTCTGGGGTCCGAGCAGTACTTC. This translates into CASSRQSLGSEQYF.

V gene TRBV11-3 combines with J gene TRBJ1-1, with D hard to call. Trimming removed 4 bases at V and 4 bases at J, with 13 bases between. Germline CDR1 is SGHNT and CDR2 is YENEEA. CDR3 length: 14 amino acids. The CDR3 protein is CASSSRNSGTEAFF. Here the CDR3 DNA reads TGTGCCAGCAGCTCAAGAAACTCGGGCACTGAAGCTTTCTTT.

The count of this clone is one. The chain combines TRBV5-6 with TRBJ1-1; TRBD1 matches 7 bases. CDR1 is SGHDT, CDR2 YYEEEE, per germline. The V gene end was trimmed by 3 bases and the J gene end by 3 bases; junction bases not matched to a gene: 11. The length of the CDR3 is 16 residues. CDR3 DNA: TGTGCCAGCAGCTCGTGGCCGACAGGGACCCACACTGAAGCTTTCTTT. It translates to CASSSWPTGTHTEAFF.

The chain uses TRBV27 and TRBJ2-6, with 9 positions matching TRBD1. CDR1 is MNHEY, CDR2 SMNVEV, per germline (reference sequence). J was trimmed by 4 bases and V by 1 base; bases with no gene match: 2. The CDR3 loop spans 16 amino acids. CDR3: CASSLYRGPGANVLTF. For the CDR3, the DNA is TGTGCCAGCAGTTTATACAGGGGGCCAGGGGCCAACGTCCTGACTTTC.

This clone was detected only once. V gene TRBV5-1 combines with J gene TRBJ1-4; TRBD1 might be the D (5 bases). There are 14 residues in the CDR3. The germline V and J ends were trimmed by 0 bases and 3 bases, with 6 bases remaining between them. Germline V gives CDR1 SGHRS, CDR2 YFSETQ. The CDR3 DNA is TGCGCCAGCAGCTTGGGACAGTCTAATGAAAAACTGTTTTTT. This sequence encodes CASSLGQSNEKLFF.

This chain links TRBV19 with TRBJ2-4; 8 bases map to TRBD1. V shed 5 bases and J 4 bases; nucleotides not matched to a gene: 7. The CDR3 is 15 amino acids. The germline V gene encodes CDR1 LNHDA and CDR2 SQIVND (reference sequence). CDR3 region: CASSGTGTGKNIQYF. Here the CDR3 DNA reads TGTGCCAGTAGTGGGACCGGGACAGGTAAAAACATTCAGTACTTC.

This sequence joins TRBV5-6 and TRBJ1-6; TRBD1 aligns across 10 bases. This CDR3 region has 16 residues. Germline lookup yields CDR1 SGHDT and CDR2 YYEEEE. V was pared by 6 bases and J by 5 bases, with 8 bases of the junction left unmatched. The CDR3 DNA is TGTGCCAGCACCCGGGGGACAGGGGCGGATAATTCACCCCTCCACTTT. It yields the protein CASTRGTGADNSPLHF.

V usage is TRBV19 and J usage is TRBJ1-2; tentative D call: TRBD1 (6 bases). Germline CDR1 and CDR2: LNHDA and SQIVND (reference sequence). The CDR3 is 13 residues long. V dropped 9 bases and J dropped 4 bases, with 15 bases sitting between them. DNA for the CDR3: TGTGCCAGCAATCCGGACAGATCCTATGGCTACACCTTC. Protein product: CASNPDRSYGYTF.

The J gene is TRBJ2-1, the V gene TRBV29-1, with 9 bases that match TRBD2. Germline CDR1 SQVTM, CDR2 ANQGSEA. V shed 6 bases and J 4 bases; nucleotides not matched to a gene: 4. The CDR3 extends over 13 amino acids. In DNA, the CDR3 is TGCAGCGTCCGAAGCGGGAGGTACAATGAGCAGTTCTTC. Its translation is CSVRSGRYNEQFF.

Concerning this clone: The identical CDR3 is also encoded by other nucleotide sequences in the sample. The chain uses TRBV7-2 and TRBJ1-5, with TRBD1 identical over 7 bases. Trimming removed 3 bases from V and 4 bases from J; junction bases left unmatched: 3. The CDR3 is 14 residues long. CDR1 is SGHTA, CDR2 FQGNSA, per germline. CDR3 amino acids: CASSFRQGNQPQHF. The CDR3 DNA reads TGTGCCAGCAGCTTCAGACAGGGTAATCAGCCCCAGCATTTT.

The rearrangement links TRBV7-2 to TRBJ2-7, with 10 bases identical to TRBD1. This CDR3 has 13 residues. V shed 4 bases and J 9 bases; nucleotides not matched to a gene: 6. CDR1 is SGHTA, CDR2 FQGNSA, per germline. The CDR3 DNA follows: TGTGCCAGCAGCTCCGGGACAGGGGTTGGGCAGTACTTC. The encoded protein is CASSSGTGVGQYF.

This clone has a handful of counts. Here the CDR3 reads CASSFGQGGADTQYF. The CDR3 DNA is TGCGCCAGCAGCTTCGGCCAGGGAGGAGCAGATACGCAGTATTTT. The chain employs TRBV5-1 and TRBJ2-3; D perhaps matches TRBD2 (6 bases). The CDR3 is 15 amino acids. V was pared by 2 bases and J by 4 bases, with 14 bases between. In germline, CDR1 is SGHRS, CDR2 YFSETQ.

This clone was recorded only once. CDR3 region: CASSRDRGGQPQHF. In nucleotides, the CDR3 is TGTGCCAGCAGTCGGGACAGGGGCGGCCAGCCCCAGCATTTT. This chain links TRBV2 with TRBJ1-5, with 10 positions matching TRBD1. The V gene's germline CDR1 is SNHLY and CDR2 FYNNEI. Germline trimming cut 5 bases from V and 7 bases from J; bases unmatched to any gene: 5. The CDR3 has 14 residues.

DNA for the CDR3: TGTGCCAGTAGTATAGATCCCAGTAAAGCGTCCTACACCTTC. Amino acids: CASSIDPSKASYTF. V usage is TRBV19 and J usage is TRBJ1-2; D ambiguous. CDR1 and CDR2 (germline): LNHDA, SQIVND (reference sequence). Trimming stripped 0 bases from V and 10 bases from J, with 15 bases between. The CDR3 contains 14 residues.

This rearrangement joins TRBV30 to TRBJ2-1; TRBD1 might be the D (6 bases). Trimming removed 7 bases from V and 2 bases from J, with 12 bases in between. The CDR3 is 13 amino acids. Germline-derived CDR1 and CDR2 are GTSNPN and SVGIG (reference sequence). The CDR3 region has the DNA TGTGCCTCACAGGGTGGTCCCTACAATGAGCAGTTCTTC. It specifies CASQGGPYNEQFF.

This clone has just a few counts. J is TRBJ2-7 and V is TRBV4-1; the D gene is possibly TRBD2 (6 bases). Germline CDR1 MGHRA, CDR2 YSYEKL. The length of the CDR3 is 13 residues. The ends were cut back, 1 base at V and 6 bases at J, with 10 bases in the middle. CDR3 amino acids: CASSQAGVGEQYF. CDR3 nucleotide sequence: TGCGCCAGCAGCCAAGCGGGAGTGGGCGAGCAGTACTTC.

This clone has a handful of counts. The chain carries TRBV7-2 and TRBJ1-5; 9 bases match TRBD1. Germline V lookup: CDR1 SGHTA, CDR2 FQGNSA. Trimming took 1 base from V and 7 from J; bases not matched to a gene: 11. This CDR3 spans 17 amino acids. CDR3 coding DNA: TGTGCCAGCAGCTTAGGAAGGGGACAGGGCAGTTACCAGCCCCAGCATTTT. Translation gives CASSLGRGQGSYQPQHF.